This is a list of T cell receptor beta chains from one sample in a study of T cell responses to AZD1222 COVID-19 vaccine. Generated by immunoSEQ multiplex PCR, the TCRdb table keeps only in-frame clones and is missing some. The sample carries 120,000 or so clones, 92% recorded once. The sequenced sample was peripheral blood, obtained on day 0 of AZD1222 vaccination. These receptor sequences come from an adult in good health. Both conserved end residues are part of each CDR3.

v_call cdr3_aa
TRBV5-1 CASSLAEGFEAFF
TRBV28 CASSPADRIDYGYTF
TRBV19 CASSQGFGPLGPQHF
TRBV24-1 CATSDGPGGGETQYF
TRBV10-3 CAISVAAEETQYF
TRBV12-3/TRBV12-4 CASSFLGTEAFF
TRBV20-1 CSASIPGELFF
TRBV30 CAWSVFPTMIGTGRGNTIYF
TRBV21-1 CASSLIHGYTF
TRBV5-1 CASSPAPFSNTGELFF
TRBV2 CASTRRLAGVDEQFF
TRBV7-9 CASSSGGTANEKLFF
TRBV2 CASSGEQGSTDTQYF
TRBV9 CASSGIPGVDEKLFF
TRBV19 CASSIGGQGIEAFF
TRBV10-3 CATGGPARNTEAFF
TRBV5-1 CASSSTGFSTEAFF
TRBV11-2 CASSLLNTGELFF
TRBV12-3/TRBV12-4 CASRKGAHTEAFF
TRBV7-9 CASSPNFGFVYEQYF
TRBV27 CASSFRRSTSWEQPQHF
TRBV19 CASSIAGPGANVLTF
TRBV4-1 CASSQDPGRQGGGVNYGYTF
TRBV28 CASREGQRYEKLFF
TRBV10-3 CATSRGGIQAFF
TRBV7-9 CASSQVLAGAHEQYF
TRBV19 CASSIGGGEKLFF
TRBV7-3 CASGLAGGSYNEQFF
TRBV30 CAWSTTTGNTIYF
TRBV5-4 CASSLDRGTYNEQFF
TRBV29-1 CSVDEGPMGSGANVLTF
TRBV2 CASDRTPSYEQYF
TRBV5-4 CASSPLGGPTDTQYF
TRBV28 CASSYYRGRGITEAFF
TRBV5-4 CASSLLDRTLYGYTF
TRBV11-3 CASSYKQGGEQYF
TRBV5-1 CASSLDPKGSDEQYF
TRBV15 CATSRGAQETQYF
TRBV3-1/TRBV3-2 CASSRGPYYGYTF
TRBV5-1 CASRPSVPSTDTQYF
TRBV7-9 CASSLEGRGNEQFF
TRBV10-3 CAISEWGGRDYEQYF
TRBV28 CASSSEGGGTEAFF
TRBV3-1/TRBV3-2 CASSQRTESGANVLTF
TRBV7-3 CATSAGPSTYNEQFF
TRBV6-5 CASSYSDEQFF
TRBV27 CASSGQQEMNTEAFF
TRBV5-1 CASSSGLVLPHF
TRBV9 CASSVGRDNSPLHF
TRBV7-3 CASSLGESGNTIYF
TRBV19 CASSIVEQQAFF